These 24 T cell receptor beta chains were all obtained from the same sample, sequenced in a study of T cells after yellow fever vaccination. TCRdb re-analysed the 5' RACE reads in MiXCR, keeping a single row per CDR3 protein. This sample has 600,000 to 750,000 distinct CDR3 sequences, with 9% to 15% found just once. Sequencing used PBMCs, obtained on the day of the yellow fever booster vaccination. The receptors were gathered from a man aged 30 to 39 who received the YFV17D yellow fever vaccine.

Many counts were recorded for this clonotype. The chain couples TRBV12-3 or TRBV12-4 to TRBJ2-2; a possible D gene is TRBD1 (6 bases). V lost 0 bases and J lost 3, with 11 bases in between. CDR3 length: 16 amino acids. DNA for the CDR3: TGTGCCAGCAGTTTAGCGCTAGGGGGATACACCGGGGAGCTGTTTTTT. This gives the protein CASSLALGGYTGELFF.

The rearrangement uses TRBV5-1 and TRBJ2-7, with D possibly matching TRBD2 (6 bases). Trimming pared 4 bases from V and 0 bases from J, leaving 17 bases between. The CDR3 contains 16 residues. Per germline, CDR1 SGHRS and CDR2 YFSETQ. The CDR3: CASSSALDGSSYEQYF. The DNA for the CDR3 is TGCGCCAGCAGCAGTGCCCTCGACGGGAGCTCCTACGAGCAGTACTTC.

The sample holds a few counts of this clonotype. The chain uses TRBV24-1 and TRBJ2-1; D is tentatively TRBD1 or TRBD2 (5 bases each). The CDR3 runs to 17 residues. Trimming removed 4 bases at V and 4 bases at J, with 19 bases between. Germline V CDR1 and CDR2: KGHDR, SFDVKD. The DNA for the CDR3 is TGTGCCACCAGTGACCCAGGGACGGCGGGTTCGTACAATGAGCAGTTCTTC. Translation gives CATSDPGTAGSYNEQFF.

V is TRBV9 and J is TRBJ1-1; unclear D gene. V was shortened by 4 bases and J by 2 bases, with 12 bases between the two germline ends. The CDR3 contains 14 residues. Germline CDR1 reads SGDLS; CDR2 reads YYNGEE. The CDR3 DNA reads as TGTGCCAGCAGCCATAACCGGGGAAACACTGAAGCTTTCTTT. As protein: CASSHNRGNTEAFF.

A few counts support this clonotype. The rearrangement links TRBV5-6 to TRBJ2-7; D may be TRBD2 (5 bases). The V gene lost 4 bases and the J gene lost 0 bases, with 11 bases spanning the gap. Germline lookup yields CDR1 SGHDT and CDR2 YYEEEE. This CDR3 comprises 14 residues. The CDR3 reads CASSPDWNSYEQYF. The CDR3 DNA follows: TGTGCCAGCAGCCCGGACTGGAACTCCTACGAGCAGTACTTC.

The chain recombines TRBV27 with TRBJ2-1; the match to TRBD2 covers 8 bases. The germline V gene has CDR1 MNHEY and CDR2 SMNVEV (reference sequence). The junction had 8 bases not matched to a gene; V was cut back by 4 bases and J by 0 bases. The CDR3 spans 17 residues. For the CDR3, the DNA is TGTGCCAGCAGTTCAACCCGAAGCGGGAGCTCCTACAATGAGCAGTTCTTC. Translation: CASSSTRSGSSYNEQFF.

The V gene is TRBV20-1, the J gene TRBJ1-6, with a possible D match to TRBD1 (5 bases). CDR3 length: 13 residues. CDR1 and CDR2 (germline): DFQATT, SNEGSKA (reference sequence). The V end was cut by 1 base, the J end by 7 bases, with 8 bases between. The CDR3 DNA reads TGCAGTGCTAGAGGCAGGGTCAATTCACCCCTCCACTTT. It yields the protein CSARGRVNSPLHF.

This sequence joins TRBV29-1 and TRBJ2-7; 8 bases align to TRBD1. Germline V gives CDR1 SQVTM, CDR2 ANQGSEA. V shed 7 bases and J 3 bases; nucleotides not matched to a gene: 8. CDR3 length equals 13 residues. CDR3: CSDLLGQVYEQYF. The CDR3, as DNA: TGCAGCGACCTCCTGGGACAGGTCTACGAGCAGTACTTC.

The rearrangement uses TRBV7-2 and TRBJ2-5; perhaps TRBD2 as D (5 bases). Germline CDR1 SGHTA, CDR2 FQGNSA. With 4 bases removed from V and 4 bases from J, the gap between germline ends came to 16 bases. The CDR3 extends over 15 amino acids. CDR3 protein: CASSWGRGFRETQYF. The DNA for the CDR3 is TGTGCCAGCAGCTGGGGTCGGGGATTCAGAGAGACCCAGTACTTC.

This sequence joins TRBV24-1 and TRBJ2-1, with 9 nucleotides matching TRBD1. V was pared by 7 bases and J by 8 bases, with 14 bases of the junction left unmatched. Per the germline V gene, CDR1 is KGHDR and CDR2 is SFDVKD. The CDR3 is 16 residues long. The CDR3, as DNA: TGTGCCACCAGCAACGCCGGGACAGGGATTTTTGATGAGCAGTTCTTC. Its protein is CATSNAGTGIFDEQFF.

V is TRBV6-5 and J is TRBJ2-1, with D possibly TRBD2 on 5 matching bases. Trimming stripped 4 bases from V and 5 bases from J, with 9 bases between. Germline assignment: CDR1 MNHEY and CDR2 SVGAGI. The CDR3 spans 13 residues. CDR3 nucleotides: TGTGCCAGCAGTTTGGCTAGCCACAATGAGCAGTTCTTC. This encodes CASSLASHNEQFF.

The chain links TRBV3-1 to TRBJ2-2; a possible D gene is TRBD2 (5 bases). Germline loops: CDR1 LGHDT, CDR2 YNNKEL (reference sequence). V gave up 2 bases and J gave up 2 bases, with 12 bases separating them. The CDR3 spans 16 residues. The CDR3 spells CASSQSGSGNTGELFF. In DNA, the CDR3 is TGTGCCAGCAGCCAATCGGGCAGCGGAAACACCGGGGAGCTGTTTTTT.

Many counts were recorded for this clonotype. The chain joins TRBV7-2 to TRBJ2-7; possible D gene TRBD2, 7 bases. The CDR3 runs 16 residues. Trimming shortened V by 5 bases and J by 2 bases, and 19 bases separated the two germline ends. Germline V CDR1 and CDR2: SGHTA, FQGNSA. In DNA form, the CDR3 reads TGTGCCAGCAGCCGGGGGAGGGGGGCACTAACCTACGAGCAGTACTTC. It translates to CASSRGRGALTYEQYF. The full variable domain, completed using reference TRBV7-2 and TRBJ2-7, is GAGVSQSPSNKVTEKGKDVELRCDPISGHTALYWYRQSLGQGLEFLIYFQGNSAPDKSGLPSDRFSAERTGGSVSTLTIQRTQQEDSAVYLCASSRGRGALTYEQYFGPGTRLTVT.

Only a few counts were recorded for this clonotype. This chain connects TRBV29-1 to TRBJ2-3; 7 bases agree with TRBD2. Germline V CDR1 and CDR2: SQVTM, ANQGSEA. The CDR3 loop spans 11 amino acids. The V gene end was trimmed by 3 bases and the J gene end by 14 bases; junction bases not matched to a gene: 8. CDR3 DNA: TGCAGCGTTGACCCCAGCGGGACGAGGTATTTT. It translates to CSVDPSGTRYF.

This clonotype was recorded a few times. This chain uses TRBV20-1 with TRBJ1-5; D gene ambiguous. The CDR3 consists of 15 residues. With 0 bases removed from V and 1 base from J, the gap between germline ends came to 10 bases. Germline CDR1 and CDR2: DFQATT and SNEGSKA (reference sequence). CDR3 amino acids: CSARDEWLSNQPQHF. DNA of the CDR3: TGCAGTGCTAGAGATGAGTGGTTGAGCAATCAGCCCCAGCATTTT.

This clonotype was recorded a few times. V gene TRBV7-2 combines with J gene TRBJ2-1; 7 bases align to TRBD2. J gave up 1 base and V 5 bases, and 8 bases lay outside the gene matches. Germline CDR1 reads SGHTA; CDR2 reads FQGNSA. The CDR3 loop spans 16 amino acids. DNA of the CDR3: TGTGCCAGCAGCGCCCAAGCGGGGCTTTCCTACAATGAGCAGTTCTTC. Translation: CASSAQAGLSYNEQFF.

This sequence joins TRBV29-1 and TRBJ2-1, with D maybe TRBD2 (6 bases). Germline V gives CDR1 SQVTM, CDR2 ANQGSEA. Trimming removed 6 bases from V and 8 bases from J, with 20 bases in between. The CDR3 sequence is 14 residues long. CDR3 region: CSVLKSGSGDEQFF. In DNA, the CDR3 is TGCAGCGTCCTGAAAAGCGGGTCAGGCGATGAGCAGTTCTTC.

This rearrangement joins TRBV4-1 to TRBJ1-2; D is possibly TRBD1 (5 bases). Trimming left V 3 bases short and J 0 bases short, with 20 bases between. Germline loops: CDR1 MGHRA, CDR2 YSYEKL. CDR3 size: 18 residues. The CDR3 spells CASSQYPPGPQANYGYTF. The CDR3, as DNA: TGCGCCAGCAGCCAGTACCCACCGGGACCTCAAGCTAACTATGGCTACACCTTC.

This clonotype was found a few times. CDR3 in DNA: TGTGCCAGCAGCTTCGCGGGGAGGGGGGATTCACCCCTCCACTTT. Translated, it gives CASSFAGRGDSPLHF. The chain recombines TRBV9 with TRBJ1-6, with D perhaps matching TRBD1 (6 bases). The V end lost 4 bases, the J end lost 8 bases, and 16 bases lay between the germline ends. This CDR3 has 15 amino acids. Germline V gives CDR1 SGDLS, CDR2 YYNGEE.

The table lists this clonotype with a few counts. DNA for the CDR3: TGTGCCGCTTCAGAGGTGAACACTGAAGCTTTCTTT. Amino acids: CAASEVNTEAFF. This chain uses TRBV7-2 with TRBJ1-1; D is uncertain. V gave up 11 bases and J gave up 0 bases, with 10 bases separating them. The CDR3 has 12 residues. CDR1 is SGHTA and CDR2 is FQGNSA in the germline V gene.

This chain uses TRBV15 with TRBJ2-6; TRBD2 aligns across 9 bases. Germline V CDR1 and CDR2: LNHNV, YYDKDF (reference sequence). V dropped 7 bases and J dropped 2; count of bases not matched to a gene: 9. This CDR3 has 17 residues. The CDR3 DNA is TGTGCCACCACCAGGCCCGGGACTAGCACTGGGGCCAACGTCCTGACTTTC. It specifies CATTRPGTSTGANVLTF. The full variable domain, rest sourced from reference TRBV15 and TRBJ2-6, is DAMVIQNPRYQVTQFGKPVTLSCSQTLNHNVMYWYQQKSSQAPKLLFHYYDKDFNNEADTPDNFQSRRPNTSFCFLDIRSPGLGDTAMYLCATTRPGTSTGANVLTFGAGSRLTVL.

This chain uses TRBV27 with TRBJ1-5; a possible D gene is TRBD1 (6 bases). Between the trimmed V and J ends, which lost 7 bases and 3 bases, there was a span of 13 bases. The germline V gene has CDR1 MNHEY and CDR2 SMNVEV (reference sequence). CDR3 length: 14 amino acids. For the CDR3, the DNA is TGTGCCAGCAACCTACGGGGGGCCAATCAGCCCCAGCATTTT. Amino acid sequence: CASNLRGANQPQHF.

The V and J genes are TRBV6-5 and TRBJ2-3, with 7 bases fitting TRBD2. V lost 5 bases, J lost 1 base, and 3 bases stayed unmatched. The germline V gene encodes CDR1 MNHEY and CDR2 SVGAGI. The CDR3 loop spans 14 amino acids. CDR3 region: CASSHTSGTDTQYF. In nucleotides, the CDR3 is TGTGCCAGCAGTCACACTAGCGGCACAGATACGCAGTATTTT.

This clonotype was seen a few times. V and J are TRBV7-9 and TRBJ2-6; no reliable D call. Germline-derived CDR1 and CDR2 are SEHNR and FQNEAQ (reference sequence). V was clipped by 11 bases and J by 2 bases, with 4 bases between them. The CDR3 length is 11 residues. The CDR3 loop is CALPGANVLTF. The CDR3 DNA follows: TGTGCCCTCCCTGGGGCCAACGTCCTGACTTTC.